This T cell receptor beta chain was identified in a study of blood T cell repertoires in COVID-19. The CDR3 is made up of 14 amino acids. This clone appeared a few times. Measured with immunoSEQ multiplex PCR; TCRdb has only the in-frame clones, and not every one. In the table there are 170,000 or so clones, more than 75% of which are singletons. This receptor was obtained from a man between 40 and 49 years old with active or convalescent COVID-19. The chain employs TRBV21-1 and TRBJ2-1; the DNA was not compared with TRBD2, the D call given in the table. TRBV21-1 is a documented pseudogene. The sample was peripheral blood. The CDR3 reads CASTTRSPGNEQFF. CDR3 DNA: TGTGCCAGCACCACAAGGTCCCCGGGGAATGAGCAGTTCTTC.